This T cell receptor (beta chain) was profiled in a study of cytomegalovirus exposure and HLA in healthy donors. With 60 Vbeta and 13 Jbeta primers, the PCR was carried out. Generated by immunoSEQ multiplex PCR, the TCRdb table keeps only in-frame clones and is missing some. This repertoire shows around 45,000 clones, around 56% found once; its top ten account for 6%. This sequence originates from a man in his fifties or sixties in good health and CMV-seronegative. Material for sequencing was PBMCs.

The CDR3: CASSLVLLAGQETQYF. The CDR3 nucleotides read TGTGCCAGCAGCTTGGTGTTGCTAGCGGGCCAAGAGACCCAGTACTTC. The rearrangement joins TRBV5-4 to TRBJ2-5; 8 nucleotides match TRBD2. The CDR3 contains 16 residues. V dropped 0 bases and J dropped 1; count of bases not matched to a gene: 5. The V gene's germline CDR1 is SGHNT and CDR2 YYREEE (reference sequence).